This record concerns one T cell receptor (beta chain) sequence. This clone was recorded many times. Its antigen is unknown. Base qualities are not provided; no much larger clone lies one nucleotide away. The data were taken from a study of metastatic and nonmetastatic thyroid tumors (dated by TCRdb to 2019 to 2021). With regard to the full study: The researchers compared repertoires between peripheral blood samples and tumor or nodule tissue samples from patients with malignant or benign thyroid disease. Results the study describes overall, beyond this receptor: In both blood and tumor samples, TCR beta diversity was reported to be significantly higher in malignant tumors than in benign nodules.

The library was made by PCR. The instrument given in TCRdb is Illumina HiSeq 4000. High-throughput sequencing was used to profile the CDR3 region of the TCR beta-chain in every patient. The authors processed their data as follows. Drawing on CDR3 differences between clinicopathological groups, the researchers built a classifier meant to tell apart patients with distant-metastatic papillary thyroid cancer. The Shannon index was used to assess repertoire diversity, and the Morisita-Horn index was used to assess tumor-blood repertoire similarity. In-frame beta chains were kept once TCRdb had trimmed the public reads at Q25 with fastp and called clones with MiXCR. The V and J calls and clone size are TCRdb's, not the authors'. Counted in this sample were 35,000 to 45,000 clones; 3% to 3.5% of them appeared once. The top ten hold 7.5% to 10% of the sample. The CDR3 spans 17 residues, from the cysteine through the phenylalanine. Only the CDR3 portion is preserved as DNA: 51 bases, with reading frame beginning at the first base. V and J are trimmed by 0 bases and 0 bases, and the gene matches miss 8 bases of the junction. CDR1 and CDR2, looked up from the germline V gene (reference sequence), are DFQATT and SNEGSKA.

None of the patients had been given any treatment before thyroid surgery. Patient clinical samples collected from the early 2010s to the late 2010s were retrospectively analysed using T-cell receptor beta sequencing. The TCR originated in a female donor with papillary thyroid cancer or a benign thyroid nodule (not recorded which). Some clones in this sample may be carry-over from other donors' samples. The chain is assembled from TRBV20-1 and TRBJ2-1; the central 7 bases match TRBD2. The sequenced material came from blood. The CDR3 loop reads CSARDLSTSSSYNEQFF. The nucleotide sequence reads as follows: TGCAGTGCTAGAGATCTCTCGACTAGCTCCTCCTACAATGAGCAGTTCTTC.